This TCR beta chain emerged from a study of blood T cell repertoires in COVID-19. Study summary: Sites in the United States, Italy and Spain provided acute and convalescent COVID-19 samples. Sources were T cells, B-cell-depleted T cells, or PBMCs; the material itself was cDNA or gDNA.

Original data processing: Reference gene primer amplification yielded estimated nucleated cell counts. Produced via immunoSEQ multiplex PCR; TCRdb's table is partial and in-frame only. V and J calls plus clone size are reproduced from that table; the DNA served to infer D and trimming. Among about 95,000 clones listed, 70% to 90% were seen once. This CDR3 region has 17 residues. The V and J ends lost 2 bases and 3 bases respectively, with 17 bases between them. The TCR originated in a human donor in a cohort sampled during active COVID-19. This chain links TRBV5-3 with TRBJ2-2; unclear D gene. TRBV5-3 is sorted into the ORF group, with uncertain function. The sequenced material came from peripheral blood. CDR3 sequence reads: CARSFWPQVPYTGELFF. As DNA, the CDR3 is TGTGCCAGAAGCTTCTGGCCCCAGGTCCCTTACACCGGGGAGCTGTTTTTT.